These T cell receptor beta chains were read from a single sample in a study of cytomegalovirus exposure and HLA in healthy donors. Using immunoSEQ multiplex PCR, the repertoire was profiled, and TCRdb retains in-frame clones only, with some absent. Counted here are some 130,000 clones, 79% occurring once; the ten biggest clones make up roughly 2%. Input material: PBMCs. These receptors originate from a man aged 18 to 29 in good health and CMV-seronegative. Both conserved end residues are part of each CDR3. Each record gives: CDR3 protein, CDR3 DNA, clone size, V gene, D gene, J gene. A D gene is named only where the DNA matches it firmly. The size entry is marked missing in some rows and otherwise reads once, few, many or a size class.

CDR3aa: CASSQAGDSFSSTDTQYF
CDR3nt: TGCGCCAGCAGCCAAGCCGGCGACAGTTTCTCTAGCACAGATACGCAGTATTTT
abundance: .
v_gene: TRBV4-3
d_gene: .
j_gene: TRBJ2-3

CDR3aa: CASSFPPGAGDTQYF
CDR3nt: TGTGCCAGCAGCTTCCCCCCGGGCGCGGGAGATACGCAGTATTTT
abundance: .
v_gene: TRBV7-9
d_gene: .
j_gene: TRBJ2-3

CDR3aa: CASSHGLAGPTGELFF
CDR3nt: TGTGCCAGCAGCCACGGACTAGCGGGACCAACCGGGGAGCTGTTTTTT
abundance: .
v_gene: TRBV13
d_gene: TRBD2
j_gene: TRBJ2-2

CDR3aa: CASSLDSPGTEETQYF
CDR3nt: TGTGCCAGCAGCTTAGACTCACCCGGGACAGAAGAGACCCAGTACTTC
abundance: .
v_gene: TRBV7-8
d_gene: TRBD1
j_gene: TRBJ2-5

CDR3aa: CASSGGQGETGANVLTF
CDR3nt: TGCGCCAGCAGCGGGGGACAGGGAGAAACTGGGGCCAACGTCCTGACTTTC
abundance: .
v_gene: TRBV5-1
d_gene: TRBD1
j_gene: TRBJ2-6

CDR3aa: CGSSRYRLNSYEQYF
CDR3nt: TGTGGCAGCAGTAGGTACAGGTTAAACTCCTACGAGCAGTACTTC
abundance: .
v_gene: TRBV5-6
d_gene: .
j_gene: TRBJ2-7

CDR3aa: CASSLGGVGSPLHF
CDR3nt: TGTGCCAGCAGTTTGGGAGGGGTTGGTTCACCCCTCCACTTT
abundance: .
v_gene: TRBV27
d_gene: .
j_gene: TRBJ1-6

CDR3aa: CASSLTGGPYEQYF
CDR3nt: TGTGCCAGCAGTTTGACAGGGGGGCCCTACGAGCAGTACTTC
abundance: .
v_gene: TRBV28
d_gene: TRBD1
j_gene: TRBJ2-7

CDR3aa: CASSTWDRVKPLHF
CDR3nt: TGTGCCAGTAGTACTTGGGACAGGGTAAAACCCCTCCACTTT
abundance: .
v_gene: TRBV19
d_gene: TRBD1
j_gene: TRBJ1-6

CDR3aa: CASSPPGTQSSGELFF
CDR3nt: TGTGCCAGCTCACCACCGGGGACTCAGTCTTCCGGGGAGCTGTTTTTT
abundance: once
v_gene: TRBV18
d_gene: .
j_gene: TRBJ2-2

CDR3aa: CASSLQYTGTTLNQPQHF
CDR3nt: TGTGCCAGCAGTTTACAATACACCGGGACAACCTTAAATCAGCCCCAGCATTTT
abundance: .
v_gene: TRBV27
d_gene: .
j_gene: TRBJ1-5

CDR3aa: CASSYAPGGTSPNEQFF
CDR3nt: TGTGCCAGCAGCTATGCCCCGGGAGGGACTAGCCCGAATGAGCAGTTCTTC
abundance: .
v_gene: TRBV11-3
d_gene: TRBD2
j_gene: TRBJ2-1

CDR3aa: CASSPFRTSRERKLFF
CDR3nt: TGCGCCAGCAGCCCCTTTAGGACCTCGAGGGAAAGGAAACTGTTTTTT
abundance: .
v_gene: TRBV4-1
d_gene: .
j_gene: TRBJ1-4

CDR3aa: CASSSGTLNTEAFF
CDR3nt: TGTGCCAGCAGTTCCGGGACACTGAACACTGAAGCTTTCTTT
abundance: .
v_gene: TRBV6-1
d_gene: .
j_gene: TRBJ1-1

CDR3aa: CASRIGTKETQYF
CDR3nt: TGTGCCAGCAGAATCGGGACTAAAGAGACCCAGTACTTC
abundance: .
v_gene: TRBV6-6
d_gene: TRBD2
j_gene: TRBJ2-5

CDR3aa: CASSSRTSGRNEQFF
CDR3nt: TGTGCCAGCAGTTCCCGGACTAGCGGGAGGAATGAGCAGTTCTTC
abundance: .
v_gene: TRBV6-5
d_gene: TRBD2
j_gene: TRBJ2-1

CDR3aa: CASSPWTARGPYNEQFF
CDR3nt: TGTGCCAGCTCACCCTGGACAGCTCGGGGCCCTTACAATGAGCAGTTCTTC
abundance: .
v_gene: TRBV18
d_gene: .
j_gene: TRBJ2-1

CDR3aa: CAWSPLAIGNTIYF
CDR3nt: TGTGCCTGGAGTCCCCTGGCAATCGGAAACACCATATATTTT
abundance: .
v_gene: TRBV30
d_gene: .
j_gene: TRBJ1-3

CDR3aa: CAWTGQGFLGYTF
CDR3nt: TGTGCCTGGACCGGACAGGGGTTTCTTGGCTACACCTTC
abundance: .
v_gene: TRBV30
d_gene: TRBD1
j_gene: TRBJ1-2

CDR3aa: CSVETGLNEKLFF
CDR3nt: TGCAGCGTTGAAACAGGGTTAAATGAAAAACTGTTTTTT
abundance: .
v_gene: TRBV29-1
d_gene: .
j_gene: TRBJ1-4

CDR3aa: CASTSFGTGDPEQYF
CDR3nt: TGCGCCAGCACCTCGTTCGGGACAGGGGATCCCGAGCAGTACTTC
abundance: .
v_gene: TRBV5-1
d_gene: TRBD1
j_gene: TRBJ2-7

CDR3aa: CAWSRTGFEQYF
CDR3nt: TGTGCCTGGAGCAGGACAGGGTTTGAGCAGTACTTC
abundance: .
v_gene: TRBV30
d_gene: TRBD1
j_gene: TRBJ2-7

CDR3aa: CASSPDRLNSPLHF
CDR3nt: TGTGCCAGCAGTCCCGACAGGCTTAATTCACCCCTCCACTTT
abundance: .
v_gene: TRBV6-1
d_gene: .
j_gene: TRBJ1-6

CDR3aa: CASSAVGLSYGYTF
CDR3nt: TGTGCCAGCAGTGCTGTTGGACTGAGCTATGGCTACACCTTC
abundance: .
v_gene: TRBV27
d_gene: .
j_gene: TRBJ1-2